Each of the 2 T cell receptor beta chains below was sequenced from the same sample in a study of molecular identifiers for immune sequencing clone quantification. TCRdb analysed the PCR reads with MiXCR anew, one entry per CDR3 protein. The table shows around 70,000 distinct CDR3 sequences, with around 18% occurring only once. The sequenced sample was naive CD8+ T cells from blood, with Jurkat cell RNA spiked in. Described subset: FACS-sorted CD8+CD4-CCR7+CD45RA+ naive T cells. These receptors came from a human donor in good health. Some libraries in this study had Jurkat cell RNA spiked in.

V gene TRBV30 combines with J gene TRBJ2-7; D might be TRBD1 (6 bases). Germline CDR1 GTSNPN, CDR2 SVGIG (reference sequence). The CDR3 length is 13 residues. Trimming removed 3 bases from V and 3 bases from J, with 12 bases in between. The CDR3 nucleotides read TGTGCCTGGAGCTCCGGACAGCACTACGAGCAGTACTTC. It specifies CAWSSGQHYEQYF.

This chain joins TRBV5-1 and TRBJ2-7; D may be TRBD1 (6 bases). This CDR3 has 15 residues. CDR1 and CDR2 (germline): SGHRS, YFSETQ. Trimming left V 0 bases short and J 1 base short, with 11 bases between. CDR3 sequence: CASSLVLGQSYEQYF. CDR3 in DNA: TGCGCCAGCAGCTTGGTCTTAGGACAGTCCTACGAGCAGTACTTC.